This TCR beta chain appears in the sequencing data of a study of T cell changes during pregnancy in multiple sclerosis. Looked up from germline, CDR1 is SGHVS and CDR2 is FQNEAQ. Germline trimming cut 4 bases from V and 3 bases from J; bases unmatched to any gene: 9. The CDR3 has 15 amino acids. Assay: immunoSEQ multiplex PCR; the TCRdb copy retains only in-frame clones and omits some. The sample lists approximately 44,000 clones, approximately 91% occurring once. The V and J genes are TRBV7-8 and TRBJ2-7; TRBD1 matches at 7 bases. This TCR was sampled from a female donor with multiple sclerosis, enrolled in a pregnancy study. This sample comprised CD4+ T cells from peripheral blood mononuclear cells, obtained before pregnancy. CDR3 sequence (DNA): TGTGCCAGCAGCTCCGCCTGGACAGGCTACTACGAGCAGTACTTC. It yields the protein CASSSAWTGYYEQYF.